Listed here is a single T cell receptor beta chain. The target antigen is unknown. cDNA libraries for TRB were generated by 5' RACE incorporating UMI labels. After re-calling the 5' RACE reads, TCRdb lists one entry per CDR3 protein, DNA absent. The sample has 100,000 to 150,000 distinct CDR3 sequences. These data originate in a study of CXCR3-negative and CXCR3-positive naive CD8 T cells. Study results and limitations: CD5 surface expression was similar among naive subsets, and TCR strength was estimated by inference from TRB CDR3 properties. Memory cells showed distinct TRBV-TRBJ patterns, while the two naive subsets matched. When CXCR3-positive naive cells were set against CXCR3-negative naive cells, the former had more hydrophobic TRB CDR3s.

Naive CD8+ T cells had a CD45RO-CCR7+CD27+CD95- phenotype. The specimen was naive CXCR3- CD8+ T cells from blood. Subset reported: CD45RO-CCR7+CD27+CD95- naive CD8+ T cells lacking CXCR3 (TNR3-). The receptor's source is a human donor in good health. Some clones in this sample may be carry-over from other donors' samples.

The CDR3 here is CASSPDMVNEKLFF. This chain connects TRBV12-3 or TRBV12-4 to TRBJ1-4. The CDR3 is made up of 14 amino acids.